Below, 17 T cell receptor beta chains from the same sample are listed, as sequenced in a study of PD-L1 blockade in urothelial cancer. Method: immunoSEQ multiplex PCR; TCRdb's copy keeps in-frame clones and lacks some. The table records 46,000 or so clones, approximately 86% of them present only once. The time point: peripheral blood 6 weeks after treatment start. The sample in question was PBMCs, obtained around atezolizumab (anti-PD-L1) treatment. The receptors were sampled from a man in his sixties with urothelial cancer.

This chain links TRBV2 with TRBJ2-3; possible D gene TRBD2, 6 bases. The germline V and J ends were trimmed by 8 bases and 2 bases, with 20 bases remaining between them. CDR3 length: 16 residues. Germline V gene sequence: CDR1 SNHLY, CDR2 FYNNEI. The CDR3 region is CASLRGAIMNTDTQYF. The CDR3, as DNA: TGTGCCAGCCTTCGCGGGGCCATCATGAACACAGATACGCAGTATTTT.

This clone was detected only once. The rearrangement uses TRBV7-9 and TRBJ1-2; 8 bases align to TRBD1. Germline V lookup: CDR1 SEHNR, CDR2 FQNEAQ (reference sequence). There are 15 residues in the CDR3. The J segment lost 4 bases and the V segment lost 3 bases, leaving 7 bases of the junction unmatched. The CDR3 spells CASSLLDTGGYGYTF. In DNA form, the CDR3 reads TGTGCCAGCAGCTTGCTAGATACAGGGGGCTATGGCTACACCTTC.

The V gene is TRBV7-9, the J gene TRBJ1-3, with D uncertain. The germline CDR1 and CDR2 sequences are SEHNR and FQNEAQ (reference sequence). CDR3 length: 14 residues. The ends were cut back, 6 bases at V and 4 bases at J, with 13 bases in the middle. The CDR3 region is CASSYDYPGNTIYF. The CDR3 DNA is TGTGCCAGCAGTTATGACTATCCAGGAAACACCATATATTTT.

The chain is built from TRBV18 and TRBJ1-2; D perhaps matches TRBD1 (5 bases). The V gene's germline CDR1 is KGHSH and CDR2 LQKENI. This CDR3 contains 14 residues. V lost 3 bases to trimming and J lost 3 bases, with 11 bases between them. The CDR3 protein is CASSPRAGDYGYTF. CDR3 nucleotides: TGTGCCAGCTCACCCAGGGCAGGAGACTATGGCTACACCTTC.

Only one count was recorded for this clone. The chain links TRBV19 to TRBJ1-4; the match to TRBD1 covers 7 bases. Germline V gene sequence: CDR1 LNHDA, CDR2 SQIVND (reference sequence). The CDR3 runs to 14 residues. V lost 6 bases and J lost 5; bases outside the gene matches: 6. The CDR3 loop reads CASRAGTANEKLFF. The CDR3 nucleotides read TGTGCCAGTAGGGCAGGGACAGCAAATGAAAAACTGTTTTTT. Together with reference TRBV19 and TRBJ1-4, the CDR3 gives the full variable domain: DGGITQSPKYLFRKEGQNVTLSCEQNLNHDAMYWYRQDPGQGLRLIYYSQIVNDFQKGDIAEGYSVSREKKESFPLTVTSAQKNPTAFYLCASRAGTANEKLFFGSGTQLSVL.

The CDR3: CASSLGLAGATYEQYF. The CDR3 DNA sequence: TGTGCCAGCAGCTTGGGACTAGCGGGGGCTACCTACGAGCAGTACTTC. The chain combines TRBV7-6 with TRBJ2-7, with 14 bases fitting TRBD2. Germline-derived CDR1 and CDR2 are SGHVS and FNYEAQ. CDR3 length equals 16 residues. Trimming at V came to 3 bases and at J to 2 bases, leaving 3 bases not matched to a gene.

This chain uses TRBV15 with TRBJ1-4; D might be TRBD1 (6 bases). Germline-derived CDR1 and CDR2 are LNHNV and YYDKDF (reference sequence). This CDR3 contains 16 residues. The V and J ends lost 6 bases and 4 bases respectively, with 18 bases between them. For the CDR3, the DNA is TGTGCCACCAGACCCCCCGGTCGGACAGATAATGAAAAACTGTTTTTT. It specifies CATRPPGRTDNEKLFF.

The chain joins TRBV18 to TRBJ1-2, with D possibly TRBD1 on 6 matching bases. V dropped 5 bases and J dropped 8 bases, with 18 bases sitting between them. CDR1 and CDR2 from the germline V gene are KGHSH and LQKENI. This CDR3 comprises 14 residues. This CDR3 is CASSTITGRYGYTF. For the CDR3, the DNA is TGTGCCAGCTCAACGATTACAGGGCGTTACGGCTACACCTTC.

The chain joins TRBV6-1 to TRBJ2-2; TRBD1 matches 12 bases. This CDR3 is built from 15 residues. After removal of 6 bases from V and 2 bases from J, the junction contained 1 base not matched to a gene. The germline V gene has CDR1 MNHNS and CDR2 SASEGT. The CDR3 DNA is TGTGCCAGCAGGGGGACAGGGGGCAACACCGGGGAGCTGTTTTTT. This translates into CASRGTGGNTGELFF.

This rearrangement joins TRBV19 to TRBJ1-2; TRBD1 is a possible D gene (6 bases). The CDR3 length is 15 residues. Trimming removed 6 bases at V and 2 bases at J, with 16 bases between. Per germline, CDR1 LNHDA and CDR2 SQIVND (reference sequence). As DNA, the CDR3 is TGTGCCAGTAGCCAGGGGCGCCCCCCAAACTATGGCTACACCTTC. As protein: CASSQGRPPNYGYTF. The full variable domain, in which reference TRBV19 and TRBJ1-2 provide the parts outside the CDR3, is DGGITQSPKYLFRKEGQNVTLSCEQNLNHDAMYWYRQDPGQGLRLIYYSQIVNDFQKGDIAEGYSVSREKKESFPLTVTSAQKNPTAFYLCASSQGRPPNYGYTFGSGTRLTVV.

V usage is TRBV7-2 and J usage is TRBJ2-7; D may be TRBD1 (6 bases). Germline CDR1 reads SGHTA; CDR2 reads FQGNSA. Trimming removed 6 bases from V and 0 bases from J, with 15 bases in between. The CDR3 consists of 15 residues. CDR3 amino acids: CASRSGTPYSYEQYF. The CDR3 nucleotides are TGTGCCAGCAGATCCGGGACACCATACTCCTACGAGCAGTACTTC.

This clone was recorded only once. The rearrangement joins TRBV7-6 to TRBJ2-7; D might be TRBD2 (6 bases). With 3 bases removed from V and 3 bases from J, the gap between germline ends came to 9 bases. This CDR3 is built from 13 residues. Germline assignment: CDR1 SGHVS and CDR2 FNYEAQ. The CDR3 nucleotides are TGTGCCAGCAGCTTGGGGACTTACTACGAGCAGTACTTC. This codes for CASSLGTYYEQYF.

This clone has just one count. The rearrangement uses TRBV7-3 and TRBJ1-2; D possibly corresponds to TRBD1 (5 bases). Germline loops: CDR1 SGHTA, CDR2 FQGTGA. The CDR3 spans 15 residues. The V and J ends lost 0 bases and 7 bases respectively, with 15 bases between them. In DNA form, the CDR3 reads TGTGCCAGCAGCTTAACGGGTCCAGGGCTTACTGGCTACACCTTC. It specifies CASSLTGPGLTGYTF.

The CDR3 spells CAEGDTYGYTF. The DNA of the CDR3 is TGTGCCGAAGGGGACACCTATGGCTACACCTTC. The rearrangement uses TRBV2 and TRBJ1-2; D may be TRBD1 (6 bases). The CDR3 contains 11 residues. Germline V lookup: CDR1 SNHLY, CDR2 FYNNEI. The ends were cut back, 11 bases at V and 4 bases at J, with 11 bases in the middle.

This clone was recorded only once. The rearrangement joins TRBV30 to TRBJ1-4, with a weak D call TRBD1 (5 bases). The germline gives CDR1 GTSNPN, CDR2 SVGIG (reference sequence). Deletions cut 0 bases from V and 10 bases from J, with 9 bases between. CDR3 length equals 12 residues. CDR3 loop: CAWSVSGGKLFF. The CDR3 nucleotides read TGTGCCTGGAGTGTATCGGGGGGAAAACTGTTTTTT.

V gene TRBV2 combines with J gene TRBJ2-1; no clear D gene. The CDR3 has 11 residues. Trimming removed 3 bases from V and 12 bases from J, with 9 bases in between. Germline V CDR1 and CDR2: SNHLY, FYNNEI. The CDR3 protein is CASSEYSMQFF. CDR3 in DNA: TGTGCCAGCAGTGAGTACAGTATGCAGTTCTTC.

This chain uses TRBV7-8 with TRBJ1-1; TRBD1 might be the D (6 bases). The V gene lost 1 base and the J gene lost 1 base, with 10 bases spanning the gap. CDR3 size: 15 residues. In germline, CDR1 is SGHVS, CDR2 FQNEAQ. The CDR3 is CASSLVRTENTEAFF. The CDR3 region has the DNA TGTGCCAGCAGCTTAGTCCGGACAGAGAACACTGAAGCTTTCTTT.